This T cell receptor beta chain was sequenced for a study of cytomegalovirus exposure and HLA in healthy donors (dated by TCRdb to 2017 to 2019). About the investigation overall: An earlier analysis of some 550 of the donors reported approximately 290 Gb of sequence data and 100 million to 130 million unique TCR beta sequences from 150 million to 200 million T cells. Roughly 310 gigabases of sequencing data and 70 million to 100 million unique TCR sequences were included in an early release covering several hundred HLA-typed donors. Among the roughly 390 genotyped donors, approximately 76% belonged to the genetic ancestry cluster associated with self-reported Caucasian donors. The study was designed to test whether signatures of past pathogen exposure could be identified by cataloging public T cell receptors. The T cell repertoires of under 750 subjects were profiled by immunosequencing and related to cytomegalovirus serostatus. In addition to the first cohort of 650 to 800 subjects, a separate validation cohort of some 120 different subjects was used. To predict cytomegalovirus infection status, the study brought together high-throughput TCR immunosequencing, statistical association of individual TCRs with disease status, and machine learning. In a later analysis, previously published TCR beta repertoires from hundreds of donors were re-analyzed and high-resolution HLA genotyping was added so that TCR occurrence patterns could be studied. Rather than using new phenotypic data, the later analysis identified candidate immune exposures from TCR beta sequences and from how often those sequences occurred across donors. To decide whether each TCR beta V gene segment behaved as functional or pseudogenic, an earlier analysis of fewer than 750 of the donors relied on high-throughput TCR beta sequencing. Donor age, sex, ethnicity and CMV serostatus were compiled together with the repertoire data. In a later genetic analysis, genome-wide SNP genotypes for about 65% of the roughly 670 donors were used, and that subset was treated as a discovery cohort. All discovery cohort repertoires had been generated on a single sequencing platform. Class I and class II HLA loci were covered by the typing at four-digit resolution. Typing coverage differed by locus: A, B, C, DRB1 and DQB1 were typed in about 629-640 donors, DQA1 in about 560, DPA1 in around 580, and DPB1 in just under 490. Several DR-DQ haplotypes were handled as single units for association and clustering, since linkage in the cohort was strong. On average, roughly 240,000 unique TCR beta nucleotide sequences were sequenced per donor among 398 genotyped donors of the cohort, with roughly 18% of those sequences being non-productive.

The cohort was made up of roughly 670 healthy bone marrow donors. Cohort members were all nominally healthy when sampled, although unrecorded immune exposures were likely present. The donor tested CMV seronegative and was one of the 352 seronegative cohort members. Every donor gave a peripheral blood sample, and the peripheral blood mononuclear cells from that sample were used for TCR beta sequencing. Genomic DNA was extracted from the blood cell samples with the Qiagen DNeasy Blood Extraction Kit. Details on this clone: The target of this receptor is not known. No qualities accompany the bases; no much larger clone lies one base away.

The library was built by means of the immunoSEQ multiplex PCR assay. A mixture of 60 forward primers for TCR Vbeta segments and 13 reverse primers for TCR Jbeta segments was used in the multiplex PCR. Amplification of the CDR3 region of rearranged TCR beta genes was performed with a multiplex PCR assay on genomic DNA. The Illumina HiSeq System was used to sequence the amplified TCR beta libraries as 87-base-pair reads. The original pipeline was this. A later analysis counted about 82 million unique TCR beta chains across the roughly 700 repertoires, and approximately 11 million of these chains were shared by at least two donors. Raw reads were error-corrected and collapsed into unique sequences with a nearest-neighbor algorithm that merged closely related sequences to remove PCR and sequencing errors. CDR3 sequences were aligned to IMGT reference sequences to assign V, D and J gene segments. For a sequence to be retained, a match of at least six nucleotides to both a V gene segment and a J gene segment was required. Rearrangements were called productive when the CDR3 lacked stop codons and stayed in frame with V and J; all others were non-productive. CDR3 was defined according to IMGT convention as the region running from the second conserved V-encoded cysteine to the conserved J-encoded phenylalanine. Sequences without an unambiguous match to a single V gene segment were excluded from the earlier analysis of about 640 of the donors. In an earlier analysis of a few hundred of the donors, V segments were called functional above 56.7% productive rearrangements and were called segregating when the between-donor standard deviation exceeded 5%. A statistical classification framework was built for diagnosing cytomegalovirus status from the catalog of TCR beta chain sequences. A later analysis assigned V and J genes by comparing TCR nucleotide sequences with IMGT/GENE-DB human TR gene sequences. The TCRdist pipeline was used in a later analysis to assign CDR3 sequences and most-parsimonious VDJ recombination scenarios. In a later analysis, each TCR beta chain was defined by its CDR3 amino acid sequence together with its V-gene family, and reads lacking a unique V-gene family were excluded. As a way to deal with suspected cross-contamination and a sequencing artifact, a later analysis dropped roughly 600 nucleotide sequences that were highly shared and had low generation probability. In a later analysis, a clonal expansion index for each public chain was calculated from normalized within-repertoire ranks of inferred template counts. In a later analysis, generation probabilities were computed with a VDJ recombination model fitted to out-of-frame rearrangements, and the resulting probabilities were checked against IGoR. In a later analysis, hypergeometric tests were used to score TCR-TCR, TCR-HLA and TCR-CMV co-occurrence, with a repertoire-size bias correction applied to TCR pairs. In a later analysis, false discovery rates were estimated by permuting HLA or CMV assignments 20 times. A later analysis grouped co-occurring TCRs with DBSCAN, adding TCRdist sequence similarity when clustering within HLA-allele-positive subsets. Repertoires with fewer than 30,000 or more than 120,000 public chains, plus five repertoires with anomalous nucleotide sharing, were excluded from co-occurrence clustering. As stored in TCRdb, this immuneACCESS dataset retains in-frame rearrangements with V and J assigned. A fraction of the clones does not appear; measured against another copy, unresolved V genes explain less than half of the discrepancy, and the remainder lacks a known reason. V and J calls and clone size are as listed in that table; D and trimming were resolved from the DNA. The sample contains 150,000 to 200,000 clones, 65% to 80% of them found a single time. 2% to 2.5% of the sample comes from the top ten.

Broad study findings and their caveats: Immune exposure information for the cohort was limited to CMV serostatus. In vitro tests confirmed that a few of the cytomegalovirus-associated TCR beta chains recognize cytomegalovirus antigens. A group of highly shared sequence variants was considered likely to be a technical artifact of the sequencing pipeline. A later analysis found that most CMV-associated TCR beta chains appeared HLA-restricted, with HLA associations seemingly driven largely by CMV exposure. When HLA alleles, especially DR and DQ, strongly co-occurred, attributing TCR associations to individual alleles was difficult. Some IMGT-functional V segments, including TRBV6-2 and TRBV6-3, could not be distinguished by the 87-base-pair reads and were therefore excluded. In a later analysis, several top co-occurrence clusters were reported to appear linked to parvovirus B19, influenza, CMV and Epstein-Barr virus. HLA typing was unavailable for some donors at each locus, so association tests used only the typed subset. In an earlier analysis of about 550 of the donors, most TCR beta V segments were observed in productive rearrangements about 87% or about 30% of the time, broadly matching IMGT annotations. This cohort had only TCR beta chains sequenced, and the lack of alpha or paired-chain data limited which features could be detected. The study gave a list of 150 to 200 TCR beta chains associated with cytomegalovirus. Correlated functional status among segregating V segments might reflect linkage disequilibrium, but an unknown experimental factor could not be ruled out. Compared with equally common non-associated chains, HLA-associated TCR beta chains in a later analysis were more clonally expanded and had lower generation probabilities. In a later analysis, the rate of TCR association differed among HLA loci, with DRB1 alleles having the most associated TCRs and HLA-C alleles having the fewest. According to the authors, the approach could potentially be generalized to other disease states and immunological phenotypes. A further reported finding was that TCR beta sequences accurately predicted the HLA-A and HLA-B alleles for most subjects in the first cohort. In both the original and validation cohorts, the classifier was reported to diagnose cytomegalovirus status with high specificity and sensitivity. In a later analysis, around 15,000 TCR beta sequences were associated with specific HLA alleles at a false discovery rate of 0.05. In a later genetic analysis, fewer N-insertions in productive TCRs were reported among donors in an Asian-associated ancestry cluster than the roughly 670-donor mean. About 17 rarely observed V segments, including chromosome 9 orphons, were excluded from the earlier analysis of a few hundred of the donors because counts were too low. Most TCR sequences were observed very rarely across donors, whereas some public TCRs were present in many individuals. A later genetic analysis associated a missense DCLRE1C variant with V-gene and J-gene trimming of TCR beta chains, and an independent cohort replicated the association. The presence/absence analyses assumed that sequencing depth was roughly uniform across donors, and that assumption may not be true.

The CDR3 starts with the cysteine, ends with the phenylalanine, and has 15 residues. The kept DNA is CDR3 alone, 45 bases in frame from the first base. V sheds 3 bases and J sheds 0 bases, leaving 11 bases between their ends. For CDR1 and CDR2, the germline V gene lists SGDLS and YYNGEE. The sample consisted of PBMCs. The source is a female donor in good health and CMV-seronegative. Recombination connected TRBV9 to TRBJ2-3; a tentative D call is TRBD2 (5 bases match). The CDR3 amino acid sequence is: CASSDRASSTDTQYF. The nucleotide sequence is TGTGCCAGCAGCGATAGGGCTAGCAGCACAGATACGCAGTATTTT.